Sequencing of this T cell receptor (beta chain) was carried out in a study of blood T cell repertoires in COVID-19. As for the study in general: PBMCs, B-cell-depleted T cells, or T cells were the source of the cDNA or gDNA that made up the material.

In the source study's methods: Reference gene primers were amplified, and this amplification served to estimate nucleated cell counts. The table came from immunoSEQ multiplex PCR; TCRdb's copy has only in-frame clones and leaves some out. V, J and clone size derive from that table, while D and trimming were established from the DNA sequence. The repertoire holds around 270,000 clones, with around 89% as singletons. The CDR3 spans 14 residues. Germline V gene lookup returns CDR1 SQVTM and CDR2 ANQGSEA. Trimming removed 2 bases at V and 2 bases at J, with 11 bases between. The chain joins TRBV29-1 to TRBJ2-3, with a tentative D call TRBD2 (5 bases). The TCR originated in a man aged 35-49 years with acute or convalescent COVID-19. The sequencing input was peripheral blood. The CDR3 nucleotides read TGCAGCGTTGAAAGGGCAGACTACACAGATACGCAGTATTTT. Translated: CSVERADYTDTQYF.